There are many counts of the clone carrying this T cell receptor (beta chain). The antigen is not known. Researchers made TCR beta libraries by using iRepertoire HTBI primers and running Arm-PCR on CDR3 regions. From the multiplex PCR reads, TCRdb called clonotypes with MiXCR, one entry per CDR3 protein. Among some 420,000 distinct CDR3 sequences listed, around a fifth were seen once. This sample was included in a study of regulatory T cells in long-lasting Graves disease. Study results and caveats: Persistent disease showed a preference for TRBV28, TRBJ1-2 and TRBJ2-5.

As for time point: persistent/refractory GD, antithyroid drugs over 5 years with positive TRAb. RNA isolated from PBMCs was used to make the TCR library. The guidelines of the American Thyroid Association were the basis for diagnosing Graves' disease. Patients were enrolled at an endocrinology department in Xi'an, China. The EDTA tubes were filled with nine milliliters of drawn peripheral blood. The CDR3 spans 15 residues. Germline-derived CDR1 and CDR2 are MNHEY and SVGAGI. V was pared by 2 bases and J by 5 bases, with 2 bases of the junction left unmatched. The V call is TRBV6-5, the J call TRBJ2-5; 13 bases agree with TRBD2. This TCR derives from a female donor with Graves disease. The sample was peripheral blood mononuclear cells (PBMCs), taken when the disease was refractory, from a patient treated with antithyroid drugs. The CDR3 nucleotides read TGTGCCAGCAGTTACGGGACTAGCGGGATGGAGACCCAGTACTTC. It is translated as CASSYGTSGMETQYF.